The present T cell receptor beta chain was sequenced within a study of blood T cell repertoires in COVID-19. Germline-derived CDR1 and CDR2 are SGHRS and YFSETQ. V was clipped by 4 bases and J by 3 bases, with 13 bases between them. This CDR3 spans 14 amino acids. Sequencing was performed with immunoSEQ multiplex PCR; in TCRdb, only in-frame clones are kept and a portion is missing. The sample carries approximately 300,000 clones, around 90% recorded once. This chain uses TRBV5-1 with TRBJ1-1, with D tentatively TRBD1 (6 bases). The sample taken for sequencing was peripheral blood. The clonotype was recovered from a woman aged 25-40 years with COVID-19, enrolled during active disease. The CDR3 DNA reads as TGCGCCAGCAGCACCGGGGGGCCGGACACTGAAGCTTTCTTT. Protein: CASSTGGPDTEAFF.